These 22 T cell receptor beta chains originate from one sample sequenced in a study of OX40 agonist ivuxolimab in advanced cancers. Profiling relied on immunoSEQ multiplex PCR, and the TCRdb table lists in-frame clones only, not all of them. The sample shows tens of thousands of clones, approximately 87% of them seen only once. The specimen comprised CD4+ or CD8+ T cells sorted from blood, sampled in a trial of the OX40 agonist ivuxolimab. The receptor set was obtained from an adult with an advanced solid tumor such as melanoma, head and neck, liver or kidney cancer.

The V and J genes are TRBV19 and TRBJ1-6; D possibly corresponds to TRBD1 (5 bases). Trimming took 7 bases from V and 0 from J, leaving 13 bases between them. Germline assignment: CDR1 LNHDA and CDR2 SQIVND (reference sequence). The CDR3 has 16 residues. DNA for the CDR3: TGTGCCAGTACCCTACAGGCGAGCTCCTATAATTCACCCCTCCACTTT. This codes for CASTLQASSYNSPLHF.

This rearrangement joins TRBV6-5 to TRBJ2-3; 8 bases line up with TRBD2. CDR3 length equals 15 residues. Losses at the gene ends were 4 bases for V and 2 bases for J; bases not matched to a gene: 5. Per the germline V gene, CDR1 is MNHEY and CDR2 is SVGAGI. This CDR3 is CASSSGGRPTDTQYF. The CDR3 DNA is TGTGCCAGCAGTTCGGGGGGGCGCCCCACAGATACGCAGTATTTT.

This clone was detected only once. This chain joins TRBV2 and TRBJ2-2; D may match TRBD1 or TRBD2 (5 bases each). V gave up 6 bases and J gave up 4 bases, with 12 bases separating them. Germline V lookup: CDR1 SNHLY, CDR2 FYNNEI. The CDR3 covers 14 residues. The CDR3 bases are TGTGCCAGCAGGGGGACGGAGTCCACCGGGGAGCTGTTTTTT. This translates into CASRGTESTGELFF. Full variable domain (remainder filled in from reference TRBV2 and TRBJ2-2): EPEVTQTPSHQVTQMGQEVILRCVPISNHLYFYWYRQILGQKVEFLVSFYNNEISEKSEIFDDQFSVERPDGSNFTLKIRSTKLEDSAMYFCASRGTESTGELFFGEGSRLTVL.

The chain couples TRBV28 to TRBJ2-7; 8 bases line up with TRBD2. Germline CDR1 reads MDHEN; CDR2 reads SYDVKM. CDR3 length: 16 amino acids. After removal of 3 bases from V and 4 bases from J, the junction contained 11 bases not matched to a gene. The CDR3 reads CASSLGLGEKVYEQYF. CDR3 nucleotides: TGTGCCAGCAGTTTGGGACTAGGAGAAAAGGTGTACGAGCAGTACTTC. Combining the CDR3 with reference TRBV28 and TRBJ2-7 gives the whole variable domain DVKVTQSSRYLVKRTGEKVFLECVQDMDHENMFWYRQDPGLGLRLIYFSYDVKMKEKGDIPEGYSVSREKKERFSLILESASTNQTSMYLCASSLGLGEKVYEQYFGPGTRLTVT.

The J gene is TRBJ2-5, the V gene TRBV4-2; D ambiguous. Trimming left V 3 bases short and J 4 bases short, with 9 bases between. Germline assignment: CDR1 LGHNA and CDR2 YNFKEQ. The CDR3 is made up of 13 amino acids. For the CDR3, the DNA is TGTGCCAGCAGCCAGGGGTTCGGAGAGACCCAGTACTTC. Translated: CASSQGFGETQYF.

This rearrangement joins TRBV9 to TRBJ2-3, with 8 nucleotides matching TRBD2. The CDR3 is 16 amino acids. V lost 0 bases and J lost 3; bases outside the gene matches: 6. CDR1 is SGDLS and CDR2 is YYNGEE in the germline V gene. CDR3 residues: CASSVGPGGETDTQYF. The CDR3 DNA reads as TGTGCCAGCAGCGTAGGACCGGGAGGGGAGACAGATACGCAGTATTTT.

Of note for this clone: Other nucleotide sequences from this sample produce the same CDR3. The chain combines TRBV5-1 with TRBJ1-4, with 9 bases matching TRBD1. The CDR3 length is 14 residues. Trimming took 3 bases from V and 5 from J; bases not matched to a gene: 2. CDR1 SGHRS and CDR2 YFSETQ come from the germline V gene. As DNA, the CDR3 is TGCGCCAGCAGCTCAGACAGGGGGAATGAAAAACTGTTTTTT. Protein: CASSSDRGNEKLFF.

This clone came up once. The chain uses TRBV10-1 and TRBJ2-5, with 7 bases aligning to TRBD1. Germline assignment: CDR1 WNHNN and CDR2 SYGVQD (reference sequence). This CDR3 is built from 15 residues. J lost 4 bases, V lost 5 bases, and 10 bases had no gene match. The CDR3 loop is CASSQNRGLRETQYF. CDR3 sequence (DNA): TGCGCCAGCAGTCAAAACAGGGGTCTCAGAGAGACCCAGTACTTC.

The genes are TRBV2 and TRBJ2-7; TRBD2 aligns across 11 bases. Germline V gene sequence: CDR1 SNHLY, CDR2 FYNNEI. V shed 7 bases, J shed 0 bases, and the junction held 5 bases outside the gene matches. The CDR3 extends over 15 amino acids. The CDR3 protein is CASILGTSGSYEQYF. CDR3 bases: TGTGCCAGCATCCTCGGGACTAGCGGCTCCTACGAGCAGTACTTC. Combining the CDR3 with reference TRBV2 and TRBJ2-7 gives the whole variable domain EPEVTQTPSHQVTQMGQEVILRCVPISNHLYFYWYRQILGQKVEFLVSFYNNEISEKSEIFDDQFSVERPDGSNFTLKIRSTKLEDSAMYFCASILGTSGSYEQYFGPGTRLTVT.

The rearrangement links TRBV6-5 to TRBJ1-2, with D possibly matching TRBD1 (5 bases). The CDR3 consists of 15 residues. With 5 bases removed from V and 2 bases from J, the gap between germline ends came to 15 bases. Germline assignment: CDR1 MNHEY and CDR2 SVGAGI. The CDR3 nucleotides read TGTGCCAGCAGTACCGGGGGGGGTATAAACTATGGCTACACCTTC. Encoded protein: CASSTGGGINYGYTF.

This clone appeared a few times. The chain joins TRBV18 to TRBJ1-5; the match to TRBD1 covers 9 bases. Germline-derived CDR1 and CDR2 are KGHSH and LQKENI. The CDR3 sequence is 13 residues long. Trimming at V came to 6 bases and at J to 4 bases, leaving 1 base not matched to a gene. The CDR3 DNA sequence: TGTGCCAGCTCTGGACAGGGGAATCAGCCCCAGCATTTT. It is translated as CASSGQGNQPQHF.

The rearrangement joins TRBV4-2 to TRBJ1-2; D perhaps matches TRBD1 (6 bases). Germline assignment: CDR1 LGHNA and CDR2 YNFKEQ. Trimming pared 2 bases from V and 6 bases from J, leaving 13 bases between. The CDR3 covers 14 residues. The CDR3 reads CASSQTDRGNGYTF. The CDR3 DNA reads TGTGCCAGCAGCCAAACGGACAGAGGGAATGGCTACACCTTC.

In this sample, this clone turned up once. V gene TRBV7-6 combines with J gene TRBJ1-4; TRBD1 is a possible D gene (5 bases). Germline V gene data show CDR1 as SGHVS and CDR2 as FNYEAQ. With 5 bases removed from V and 8 bases from J, the gap between germline ends came to 12 bases. This CDR3 spans 13 amino acids. CDR3 in amino acids: CASSRGVGEKLFF. CDR3 in DNA: TGTGCCAGCAGCCGAGGGGTGGGGGAAAAACTGTTTTTT.

In its sample, this clone was seen a few times. The J gene is TRBJ1-4, the V gene TRBV6-6; D perhaps matches TRBD1 (5 bases). The CDR3 has 16 amino acids. Germline V gene sequence: CDR1 MNHNY, CDR2 SVGAGI (reference sequence). The V and J ends lost 4 bases and 8 bases respectively, with 20 bases between them. The chain's CDR3 is CASSSRRGDQVEKLFF. The CDR3 region has the DNA TGTGCCAGCAGTTCCCGTCGAGGGGACCAGGTGGAAAAACTGTTTTTT.

A word on this clone: At one boundary the junction diverges from the germline segment, which might be a read error. The chain uses TRBV7-7 and TRBJ2-2; 12 nucleotides line up with TRBD2. Germline V CDR1 and CDR2: SSHAT, FNYEAQ (reference sequence). The CDR3 spans 15 residues. The CDR3 sequence is CASSLLAGGTGELFF. In nucleotides, the CDR3 is TGTGCTAGCAGCTTACTAGCGGGAGGTACCGGGGAGCTGTTTTTT.

The V gene is TRBV7-4, the J gene TRBJ1-6; 8 bases align to TRBD1. This CDR3 has 17 residues. Trimming removed 6 bases from V and 6 bases from J; junction bases left unmatched: 13. Germline assignment: CDR1 SGHVT and CDR2 SQSDAQ. CDR3 DNA: TGTGCCAGCAGTTGGGTTGACAGGGGAGATACTAATTCACCCCTCCACTTT. It yields the protein CASSWVDRGDTNSPLHF.

The J gene is TRBJ2-5, the V gene TRBV5-6; D unclear. V lost 2 bases to trimming and J lost 4 bases, with 3 bases between them. Germline lookup yields CDR1 SGHDT and CDR2 YYEEEE. The CDR3 extends over 11 amino acids. CDR3 amino acids: CASSFVETQYF. For the CDR3, the DNA is TGTGCCAGCAGCTTTGTAGAGACCCAGTACTTC.

The genes are TRBV10-3 and TRBJ2-1, with 11 bases that match TRBD2. Germline-derived CDR1 and CDR2 are ENHRY and SYGVKD. V was pared by 0 bases and J by 5 bases, with 6 bases of the junction left unmatched. The CDR3 length is 17 residues. CDR3 region: CAISESVTSGMDNEQFF. DNA for the CDR3: TGTGCCATCAGTGAGTCCGTGACTAGCGGGATGGACAATGAGCAGTTCTTC.

The rearrangement links TRBV7-2 to TRBJ2-2; perhaps TRBD2 as D (5 bases). The CDR3 totals 14 residues. V was shortened by 9 bases and J by 3 bases, with 14 bases between the two germline ends. Per the germline V gene, CDR1 is SGHTA and CDR2 is FQGNSA. In nucleotides, the CDR3 is TGTGCCAGTGGGGTCCGCGGGTACACCGGGGAGCTGTTTTTT. This encodes CASGVRGYTGELFF.

This clone has only one observation. The J gene is TRBJ1-6, the V gene TRBV6-5; a possible D gene is TRBD1 (6 bases). Germline V lookup: CDR1 MNHEY, CDR2 SVGAGI. Trimming cost V 5 bases and J 7 bases, with 15 bases left between them. CDR3 length: 15 amino acids. The CDR3 DNA is TGTGCCAGCAGTACCCACTGGAGGGGGAATTCACCCCTCCACTTT. As protein: CASSTHWRGNSPLHF.

This clone was seen just once. V and J are TRBV25-1 and TRBJ1-4; 8 bases agree with TRBD1. The ends lost 6 bases at V and 7 bases at J; junction bases unmatched: 7. The CDR3 covers 14 residues. CDR1 is MGHDK and CDR2 is SYGVNS in the germline V gene. The CDR3 DNA is TGTGCCAGCAGCTACACAGGGGGAGGTGAAAAACTGTTTTTT. It encodes CASSYTGGGEKLFF.

This chain uses TRBV7-2 with TRBJ2-3; D not resolved. The CDR3 consists of 11 residues. Germline V lookup: CDR1 SGHTA, CDR2 FQGNSA. V was clipped by 2 bases and J by 6 bases, with 3 bases between them. This chain's CDR3 is CASSLTDTQYF. CDR3 nucleotide sequence: TGTGCCAGCAGCTTAACTGATACGCAGTATTTT.